Each of the 25 T cell receptor beta chains below was sequenced from the same sample in a study of OX40 agonist ivuxolimab in advanced cancers. Measured with immunoSEQ multiplex PCR; TCRdb has only the in-frame clones, and not every one. The repertoire includes 15,000 or so clones, roughly 89% of them detected once, and around 23% sits in the top ten. Sequencing was performed on CD4+ or CD8+ T cells sorted from blood, taken in a trial of the OX40 agonist ivuxolimab. These receptor sequences come from an adult with an advanced solid tumor such as melanoma, head and neck, liver or kidney cancer.

V is TRBV4-1 and J is TRBJ2-7; 10 bases map to TRBD1. This CDR3 has 15 amino acids. Unmatched junction bases numbered 4, after V lost 3 bases and J lost 2 bases. The germline V gene encodes CDR1 MGHRA and CDR2 YSYEKL. CDR3 sequence reads: CASSHGQGGPYEQYF. As DNA, the CDR3 is TGCGCCAGCAGCCATGGACAGGGGGGTCCCTACGAGCAGTACTTC.

This chain links TRBV6-1 with TRBJ2-7; the match to TRBD1 covers 10 bases. The germline CDR1 and CDR2 sequences are MNHNS and SASEGT. CDR3 length equals 15 residues. V shed 3 bases and J 6 bases; nucleotides not matched to a gene: 8. The CDR3 protein is CASSDWGQGSFEQYF. DNA for the CDR3: TGTGCCAGCAGTGATTGGGGACAGGGGTCGTTCGAGCAGTACTTC.

J is TRBJ2-7 and V is TRBV27; D uncertain. This CDR3 comprises 14 residues. Per the germline V gene, CDR1 is MNHEY and CDR2 is SMNVEV (reference sequence). The V end lost 1 base, the J end lost 1 base, and 8 bases lay between the germline ends. This CDR3 is CASSLYGGSYEQYF. The CDR3 DNA reads as TGTGCCAGCAGTTTATATGGCGGATCCTACGAGCAGTACTTC.

The rearrangement links TRBV27 to TRBJ2-5; 11 positions match TRBD1. Trimming took 5 bases from V and 5 from J; bases not matched to a gene: 7. The germline V gene encodes CDR1 MNHEY and CDR2 SMNVEV (reference sequence). The CDR3 consists of 15 residues. The CDR3 DNA reads TGTGCCAGCAGTCTGGGGACAGGGGGTCGGGAGACCCAGTACTTC. Residues: CASSLGTGGRETQYF.

The chain is built from TRBV11-2 and TRBJ2-1; the match to TRBD1 covers 9 bases. The CDR3 runs 17 residues. The trim removed 1 base at V and 4 bases at J, leaving 8 bases unmatched. In germline, CDR1 is SGHAT, CDR2 FQNNGV. The CDR3 DNA is TGTGCCAGCAGCTTAGGGAGCGGACAGGGGTTTTACAATGAGCAGTTCTTC. Translating gives CASSLGSGQGFYNEQFF. Based on the CDR3 plus reference TRBV11-2 and TRBJ2-1, the full variable domain is EAGVAQSPRYKIIEKRQSVAFWCNPISGHATLYWYQQILGQGPKLLIQFQNNGVVDDSQLPKDRFSAERLKGVDSTLKIQPAKLEDSAVYLCASSLGSGQGFYNEQFFGPGTRLTVL.

The CDR3 bases are TGTGCCAGCAGTGCCGGCACTAGCGTTTTAACCGGGGAGCTGTTTTTT. As protein: CASSAGTSVLTGELFF. J is TRBJ2-2 and V is TRBV27, with TRBD2 identical over 7 bases. The V gene end was trimmed by 5 bases and the J gene end by 5 bases; junction bases not matched to a gene: 11. The CDR3 contains 16 residues. CDR1 and CDR2 (germline): MNHEY, SMNVEV (reference sequence).

The genes are TRBV10-3 and TRBJ2-5; 14 bases align to TRBD2. CDR1 and CDR2 from the germline V gene are ENHRY and SYGVKD. This CDR3 region has 16 residues. The V segment lost 2 bases and the J segment 4 bases; nucleotides outside the gene matches: 3. The CDR3 bases are TGTGCCATCAGTGAGACGGGACTAGCGGGAGTAGAGACCCAGTACTTC. This translates into CAISETGLAGVETQYF.

This chain connects TRBV27 to TRBJ2-1; no clear D gene. V gave up 6 bases and J gave up 0 bases, with 12 bases separating them. CDR3 length: 15 residues. Germline values: CDR1 MNHEY, CDR2 SMNVEV (reference sequence). CDR3 nucleotide sequence: TGTGCCAGCAGCCTCGACTGGAGCTCCTACAATGAGCAGTTCTTC. Protein product: CASSLDWSSYNEQFF.

CDR3: CASSGLTSSGELFF. The CDR3 bases are TGTGCCAGCAGCGGCCTGACCAGTTCCGGGGAGCTGTTTTTT. The chain uses TRBV9 and TRBJ2-2; no firm D call. Germline lookup yields CDR1 SGDLS and CDR2 YYNGEE. The CDR3 contains 14 residues. Deletions cut 3 bases from V and 6 bases from J, with 12 bases between.

CDR3 DNA sequence: TGTGCCAGTAGTTGGGGGGCAGGGGCTGGGGAGACCCAGTACTTC. This translates into CASSWGAGAGETQYF. The V call is TRBV19, the J call TRBJ2-5, with D perhaps TRBD1 or TRBD2 (6 bases each). Germline CDR1 and CDR2: LNHDA and SQIVND (reference sequence). The CDR3 spans 15 residues. Between the trimmed V and J ends, which lost 5 bases and 5 bases, there was a span of 18 bases.

The rearrangement links TRBV15 to TRBJ1-1; D unresolved. The CDR3 has 13 amino acids. CDR1 LNHNV and CDR2 YYDKDF come from the germline V gene (reference sequence). V was cut by 2 bases and J by 2 bases, with 6 bases left in between. CDR3 region: CATSRLENTEAFF. CDR3 DNA: TGTGCCACCAGCAGACTAGAAAACACTGAAGCTTTCTTT.

The V gene is TRBV7-9, the J gene TRBJ2-1, with D unresolved. The CDR3 totals 13 residues. Deletions cut 5 bases from V and 10 bases from J, with 15 bases between. Germline CDR1 SEHNR, CDR2 FQNEAQ (reference sequence). CDR3 amino acids: CASSRELHVEQFF. The CDR3 DNA follows: TGTGCCAGCAGCAGAGAACTTCACGTCGAGCAGTTCTTC. Full variable domain (rest looked up from reference TRBV7-9 and TRBJ2-1): DTGVSQNPRHKITKRGQNVTFRCDPISEHNRLYWYRQTLGQGPEFLTYFQNEAQLEKSRLLSDRFSAERPKGSFSTLEIQRTEQGDSAMYLCASSRELHVEQFFGPGTRLTVL.

V gene TRBV5-1 combines with J gene TRBJ2-5; 9 bases match TRBD1. The DNA matches TRBJ2-7 better at its end, which makes the J call doubtful. CDR1 and CDR2 (germline): SGHRS, YFSETQ. CDR3 length: 14 amino acids. The CDR3 here is CASSLADRGYEQYF. CDR3 bases: TGCGCCAGCAGCTTGGCGGACAGGGGCTACGAGCAGTACTTC.

The CDR3 DNA follows: TGTGCCAGCAGCGCCGGGATTTCCTACGAGCAGTACTTC. It codes for CASSAGISYEQYF. The chain carries TRBV5-4 and TRBJ2-7, with a tentative D call TRBD2 (5 bases). The CDR3 length is 13 residues. Germline CDR1 SGHNT, CDR2 YYREEE (reference sequence). V lost 4 bases, J lost 1 base, and 9 bases lay in between.

The genes are TRBV5-1 and TRBJ1-2, with 7 positions matching TRBD1. Trimming took 4 bases from V and 14 from J; bases not matched to a gene: 11. The CDR3 extends over 12 amino acids. Germline V lookup: CDR1 SGHRS, CDR2 YFSETQ. The CDR3 coding sequence is TGCGCCAGCAGCGACGACCCGGGACAGTATACCTTC. Translating it yields CASSDDPGQYTF.

A single count supports this clone. This chain uses TRBV7-9 with TRBJ1-5; 7 bases line up with TRBD1. Germline CDR1 reads SEHNR; CDR2 reads FQNEAQ (reference sequence). The CDR3 consists of 15 residues. J gave up 5 bases and V 5 bases, and 9 bases lay outside the gene matches. CDR3 nucleotides: TGTGCCAGCAGCGAACAGGGGAGGGGCGATCAGCCCCAGCATTTT. Amino acid sequence: CASSEQGRGDQPQHF.

This chain joins TRBV21-1 and TRBJ2-7; the table calls TRBD2, which could not be checked here. TRBV21-1 is a known pseudogene. This CDR3 contains 15 residues. CDR3 region: CASSSGLALRNEQYF. The CDR3 DNA sequence: TGTGCCAGCAGCTCCGGACTAGCGCTTCGGAACGAGCAGTACTTC.

The genes are TRBV27 and TRBJ2-7; maybe TRBD1 (6 bases). The CDR3 extends over 14 amino acids. The germline V gene has CDR1 MNHEY and CDR2 SMNVEV (reference sequence). Trimming left V 6 bases short and J 4 bases short, with 16 bases between. CDR3 coding DNA: TGTGCCAGCAGCCAGGGTGGCAGGGGATACGAGCAGTACTTC. It yields the protein CASSQGGRGYEQYF.

The V call is TRBV9, the J call TRBJ2-7; 9 bases fit TRBD2. The germline V gene encodes CDR1 SGDLS and CDR2 YYNGEE. The CDR3 has 15 amino acids. V dropped 4 bases and J dropped 7; count of bases not matched to a gene: 12. CDR3 loop: CASSPPSGDAGEQYF. The CDR3 DNA follows: TGTGCCAGCAGCCCCCCTAGCGGGGACGCTGGGGAGCAGTACTTC.

V gene TRBV9 combines with J gene TRBJ2-3; 8 nucleotides match TRBD2. Trimming removed 0 bases from V and 5 bases from J; junction bases left unmatched: 5. The CDR3 contains 15 residues. CDR1 and CDR2 from the germline V gene are SGDLS and YYNGEE. Written as DNA, the CDR3 is TGTGCCAGCAGCGTAGATAGCGGGACCGGAGATACGCAGTATTTT. Protein product: CASSVDSGTGDTQYF.

The genes are TRBV9 and TRBJ2-7, with D unclear. The CDR3 runs to 13 residues. Trimming took 1 base from V and 3 from J, leaving 8 bases between them. CDR1 SGDLS and CDR2 YYNGEE come from the germline V gene. The chain's CDR3 is CASSVNENYEQYF. The CDR3 DNA is TGTGCCAGCAGCGTAAACGAAAACTACGAGCAGTACTTC.

The rearrangement joins TRBV19 to TRBJ2-1; D not certain. The ends were cut back, 7 bases at V and 6 bases at J, with 10 bases in the middle. CDR1 LNHDA and CDR2 SQIVND come from the germline V gene (reference sequence). The CDR3 covers 12 residues. In DNA form, the CDR3 reads TGTGCCAGTATAGGTGGGCGCAATGAGCAGTTCTTC. Residues: CASIGGRNEQFF.

The chain joins TRBV13 to TRBJ1-2, with no clear D. CDR1 PRHDT and CDR2 FYEKMQ come from the germline V gene (reference sequence). This CDR3 has 15 amino acids. Trimming shortened V by 6 bases and J by 1 base, and 15 bases separated the two germline ends. CDR3: CASSPLARLNYGYTF. Here the CDR3 DNA reads TGTGCCAGCAGTCCACTCGCGCGGCTTAACTATGGCTACACCTTC.

The rearrangement uses TRBV5-5 and TRBJ2-4, with D unresolved. This CDR3 is built from 14 residues. Trimming removed 4 bases at V and 0 bases at J, with 8 bases between. CDR1 and CDR2 (germline): SGHKS, YYEKEE (reference sequence). The CDR3 reads CASSPALAKNIQYF. CDR3 nucleotide sequence: TGTGCCAGCAGCCCCGCCCTAGCCAAAAACATTCAGTACTTC.

V is TRBV27 and J is TRBJ2-1; 11 nucleotides match TRBD2. Germline V gene data show CDR1 as MNHEY and CDR2 as SMNVEV (reference sequence). Losses at the gene ends were 3 bases for V and 7 bases for J; bases not matched to a gene: 11. The length of the CDR3 is 17 residues. CDR3 sequence (DNA): TGTGCCAGCAGTTTTCTGTTAGCGGGAGGGCCGGGAAATGAGCAGTTCTTC. Amino acids: CASSFLLAGGPGNEQFF.